The present TCR beta chain was sequenced within a study of T and B cells in COVID-19 patients (dated by TCRdb to the early 2020s). Regarding the study in general: Using TRB and IGH repertoire sequencing of peripheral blood, the study characterized adaptive immunity in COVID-19 patients who had active infection or had recovered. A recovered cohort comprised 15 to 19 patients contributing under 25 samples, mostly after mild to moderate COVID-19 managed as outpatients. Patients in the recovered cohort had a median age of approximately 35 years, compared with over 60 years for patients in the active-infection cohort. In the active-infection cohort, most of the roughly 20 patients were critically ill and required mechanical ventilation or ECMO. In the active-infection cohort, about 90% of the roughly 20 patients had comorbidities linked to unfavorable COVID-19 outcome. The TCR and BCR sequence repository comprised more than 30 patients and some 64 time points, with over 7 million TCR sequences analysed. Two patients belonged to both the recovered and active cohorts because samples were available from active disease and after recovery. For the repertoire analyses, the comparison was an age-matched reference group of roughly 39 healthy donors who were negative for COVID-19 antibodies. As many as 9 follow-up blood samples were collected from each patient, and in some individuals these samples spanned different disease stages.

Sequencing relied on an Illumina MiSeq. Multiplex PCR with BIOMED2 TRB-A/B primer pools was used to amplify TRB rearrangements. Illumina-compatible adapters and 7-nucleotide sample barcodes were attached to the amplicons in two consecutive PCRs. Phusion HS II polymerase was used for all library PCRs. The amplicons were purified from gel with the NucleoSpin Gel and PCR Clean-up kit, measured on Qubit, and combined at roughly 4.3 nM. The quality of the amplicon pool was checked on an Agilent 2100 Bioanalyzer prior to Illumina next-generation sequencing. Turning to the authors' computational methods: Annotation of TRB rearrangements was performed with MiXCR 3.0.8 using the default MiXCR reference library. Sequences with fewer than 2 reads and non-productive reads were filtered out, and every unique CDR3 nucleotide sequence was treated as a single clone. Clonality, diversity, richness and V-J gene usage were computed in R 3.5.1. GLIPH2 was used to cluster TCRs based on CDR3 similarity, and OLGA was used to calculate the generation probabilities. GLIPH2 clusters were kept only if they contained at least four unique TCR clonotypes found in at least three individuals. The public reads were reanalyzed by TCRdb: fastp trimming at Q25, MiXCR alignment, in-frame beta chains only. Every CDR3 protein is listed once, alongside the most common genes and DNA of its rows. The V and J calls and clone size come from TCRdb's table, not from the authors' own analysis. The sample table shows about 1,900 distinct CDR3 sequences, and 23% are seen once. About three fifths of the sample lies in the top ten.

This clonotype is deemed medium-sized (0.01 to 0.1%). No cognate antigen has been identified for it. No base quality information exists; no much larger clone differs at one position. Genomic DNA extracted from blood was used in amounts of roughly 230-550 ng for amplification of TRB repertoires. The germline V gene sets CDR1 to MNHEY and CDR2 to SVGAGI. The CDR3, from cysteine to phenylalanine, totals 14 residues. CDR3 DNA is the only sequence kept; it has 42 bases, read in frame from the first base. The V end loses 0 bases and the J end loses 6 bases, and a stretch of 11 bases separates them. The investigation overall reported the following: In patients with COVID-19, the usage of TRBV/TRBJ genes was reported to be strongly skewed. The reported TCR clusters were stated to require prospective validation before clinical use. Blood samples from mildly ill patients during symptoms and early samples from severe cases were scarce. Specific T cell subsets (CD4+/Treg/CD8+) and sorted SARS-CoV-2-responsive or tetramer+ T cells had not yet been sequenced, and these experiments were ongoing. In active COVID-19, TRB repertoires were highly clonal, while at recovery, diversity and richness increased above the levels seen in healthy donors. A total of approximately 2,300 exclusive TCR clusters, including 30 to 40 low-pGen clusters, were found in the recovered cohort. The cohort was judged too small for assessing how HLA contributes to COVID-19 susceptibility or severity.

The origin of this receptor is a human donor with active COVID-19. The sample comprised blood. The chain was built from TRBV6-5 and TRBJ1-2, and TRBD1 may be the D gene, going by 6 matching bases. The base sequence is TGTGCCAGCAGTTACTCGACGACAGGCGATGGCTACACCTTC. The encoded protein is CASSYSTTGDGYTF.